This T cell receptor beta chain was identified in a study of cytomegalovirus exposure and HLA in healthy donors. The data were produced by immunoSEQ multiplex PCR, yet TCRdb's version contains in-frame clones alone and is incomplete. Among about 200,000 clones listed, 80% to 90% were seen once. The CDR3 totals 14 residues. Germline assignment: CDR1 SGHTA and CDR2 FQGNSA. The V end lost 5 bases, the J end lost 3 bases, and 11 bases lay between the germline ends. The receptor's source is a woman in her 30s in good health and CMV-seropositive. Material for sequencing was PBMCs. The J gene is TRBJ1-5, the V gene TRBV7-2; D is perhaps TRBD1 (6 bases). The CDR3 sequence: CASSPGQLNQPQHF. The CDR3 nucleotides read TGTGCCAGCAGCCCCGGACAGCTCAATCAGCCCCAGCATTTT.